This paragraph covers one T cell receptor (beta chain) sequence. The data originate from a study of shared clonotypes between healthy human individuals. Produced via immunoSEQ multiplex PCR; TCRdb's table is partial and in-frame only. The sample consists of 600,000 or so clones, approximately 96% of them appearing once. CD8 cells classed as naive were CD45RO-negative and positively selected for CCR7, excluding terminally differentiated effector memory CD45RA+ cells. The CDR3 loop spans 17 amino acids. The chain employs TRBV1 and TRBJ2-7; TRBD2, the table's D call, was not compared with the DNA. TRBV1 is annotated as a pseudogene. Sequencing was performed on naive CD8+ T cells sorted from blood. The clonotype originates from a woman aged 30 to 39 in good health. The CDR3 sequence is CTSSQVPPSGSFNEQYF. In DNA form, the CDR3 reads TGCACCAGCAGCCAAGTCCCCCCTAGCGGGAGTTTTAACGAGCAGTACTTC.